The TCR beta chain under discussion was sequenced for a study of blood T cells in healthy people across ages. Isolated PBMCs totaled at least 6 million in each sample. The CDR3 runs to 16 residues. Germline CDR1 is MNHNS and CDR2 is SASEGT. V lost 7 bases, J lost 4 bases, and 15 bases stayed unmatched. Primed by a sample-barcoded 5' primer and a J-beta primer mix, a second PCR proceeded for about 6 to 11 cycles. TCRdb independently ran MiXCR on the 5' RACE reads; one entry per CDR3 protein. The sample shows around 620,000 distinct CDR3 sequences, approximately 27% of them seen only once. This clonotype was obtained from a woman in her 70s in good health. What was sequenced was blood. The chain couples TRBV6-1 to TRBJ2-7, with 8 bases lining up with TRBD2. The DNA of the CDR3 is TGTGCCAGCACCCCATCCAGCGGGGGTCCTCGGTACGAGCAGTACTTC. Residues: CASTPSSGGPRYEQYF.